These T cell receptor beta chains were read from a single sample in a study of T cell responses to AZD1222 COVID-19 vaccine. Data came from immunoSEQ multiplex PCR; TCRdb stores just in-frame clones and leaves some out. The table lists around 99,000 clones, around 90% of them singletons. The sample consisted of peripheral blood, taken on day 0 of AZD1222 vaccination. These receptors came from an adult in good health. The CDR3 runs from the conserved cysteine through the conserved F or W. A D gene is named only where the DNA matches it firmly. Not every row has a clone size; where given, it reads once, few, many or a size class.

TRBD1 | - | TRBJ2-5 | TRBV5-1 | TGCGCCAGCAGCTCAGGTCTAACAGGGGCCCAAGAGACCCAGTACTTC | CASSSGLTGAQETQYF
TRBD2 | once | TRBJ2-1 | TRBV29-1 | TGCAGCGTTGACGGCGGGGGTTACAATGAGCAGTTCTTC | CSVDGGGYNEQFF
- | - | TRBJ2-7 | TRBV5-5 | TGTGCCAGCAGCTTGGTCCCGGGAAAGAACTACGAGCAGTACTTC | CASSLVPGKNYEQYF
- | - | TRBJ1-1 | TRBV30 | TGTGCCTGGAGTGTACAGGTGGAAATCTTT | CAWSVQVEIF
- | - | TRBJ2-7 | TRBV11-2 | TGTGCCAGCAACAACCGACAGTTTAGCTCCTACGAGCAGTACTTC | CASNNRQFSSYEQYF
TRBD2 | - | TRBJ2-3 | TRBV5-4 | TGTGCCAGCAGAGAAGGGAGGGGAGATACGCAGTATTTT | CASREGRGDTQYF
TRBD1 | - | TRBJ1-2 | TRBV19 | TGTGCCAGTAGTAGAGCACAGGGGGCAAACTATGGCTACACCTTC | CASSRAQGANYGYTF
TRBD1 | - | TRBJ1-1 | TRBV7-2 | TGTGCCAGCAGCCTGGGACAGGGGCTAGTCCCTGAAGCTTTCTTT | CASSLGQGLVPEAFF
- | - | TRBJ2-6 | TRBV27 | TGTGCCACGTCCCTCGGTACCGGGGCCAACGTCCTGACTTTC | CATSLGTGANVLTF
- | - | TRBJ1-1 | TRBV30 | TGTGCCTGGAATAGGGGTCCGAACACTGAAGCTTTCTTT | CAWNRGPNTEAFF
TRBD2 | - | TRBJ2-1 | TRBV11-3 | TGTGCCAGCAGCGCTAGCGGAGTAGGGAATGAGCAGTTCTTC | CASSASGVGNEQFF
- | once | TRBJ1-5 | TRBV12-3/TRBV12-4 | TGTGCCAGCAGTTTAGGGGGGCCCCAGCATTTT | CASSLGGPQHF
TRBD1 | - | TRBJ1-2 | TRBV2 | TGTGCCAGCAGTTTCCAGGGGGCAGATTATGGCTACACCTTC | CASSFQGADYGYTF
- | - | TRBJ2-1 | TRBV6-2/TRBV6-3 | TGTGCCAGCAGTTACTCCGGCCGACTACAGGAGTTCTTC | CASSYSGRLQEFF
- | - | TRBJ1-1 | TRBV12-3/TRBV12-4 | TGTGCCAGCAGTTTAGCCGAAGGGGAAGGGGCTTTCTTT | CASSLAEGEGAFF
- | - | TRBJ2-1 | TRBV7-9 | TGTGCCAGCAGCTCTTGGTCCTACAATGAGCAGTTCTTC | CASSSWSYNEQFF
- | - | TRBJ1-6 | TRBV9 | TGTGCCAGCAGGGACGAATTTGTCAATAATTCACCCCTCCACTTT | CASRDEFVNNSPLHF
- | - | TRBJ1-3 | TRBV3-1/TRBV3-2 | TGTGCCAGCAGCCAATTTGCGGGGTCTTCCGGAAACACCATATATTTT | CASSQFAGSSGNTIYF
- | - | TRBJ1-5 | TRBV4-1 | TGCGCCAGCAGCCAAGATTGGGGGCCCCAGCATTTT | CASSQDWGPQHF
- | - | TRBJ1-1 | TRBV18 | TGTGCCAGCTCCTTGGACGTGGACACTGAAGCTTTCTTT | CASSLDVDTEAFF
TRBD2 | - | TRBJ2-3 | TRBV12-3/TRBV12-4 | TGTGCCAGCACCGGGGGGGCGGGAGATACGCAGTATTTT | CASTGGAGDTQYF
TRBD1 | - | TRBJ1-3 | TRBV7-2 | TGTGCCAGCAGCCGGGACAGCCTCTCTGGAAACACCATATATTTT | CASSRDSLSGNTIYF
- | - | TRBJ2-7 | TRBV29-1 | TGCAGCGTTGAAGACCCCCGGGACGAGCAGTACTTC | CSVEDPRDEQYF
TRBD1 | - | TRBJ1-6 | TRBV18 | TGTGCCAGCTCACGAGACAGGGCCCAAACGCTTAATTCACCCCTCCACTTT | CASSRDRAQTLNSPLHF
- | - | TRBJ1-1 | TRBV7-9 | TGTGCCAGCAGCCTCGGGGAGGGAGGCACTGAAGCTTTCTTT | CASSLGEGGTEAFF
- | - | TRBJ1-5 | TRBV6-5 | TGTGCCAGCAGTTCGGGACTCCCCCCTCAGCCCCAGCATTTT | CASSSGLPPQPQHF
- | - | TRBJ2-7 | TRBV6-5 | TGTGCCAGCAGCCTGACAGCAGACTCCTACGAGCAGTACTTC | CASSLTADSYEQYF